Included here is one T cell receptor beta chain sequence, with context. The antigen is undetermined. Within Nashville, Tennessee resided all donors, each a Caucasian adult. The germline CDR1 and CDR2 sequences are MNHNS and SASEGT. The CDR3 is 19 residues long. J gave up 2 bases and V 4 bases, and 18 bases lay outside the gene matches. Clones were read by immunoSEQ multiplex PCR, and TCRdb kept only the in-frame ones, dropping some. The sample lists about 2.4 million clones, over 85% seen once, with 0.36% in the top ten. This sample stems from a study of shared clonotypes between healthy human individuals. Study-wide context: Used for every donor were three CD4 naive, three CD4 memory, two CD8 naive and one CD8 memory plate. Study outcomes and limitations: Generally, naive subsets came out with larger estimated richness than memory subsets. Investigators expected sequencing depth to affect clonotype sharing among donors.

The rearrangement uses TRBV6-1 and TRBJ2-5; 8 nucleotides match TRBD1. The TCR originated in a man between 18 and 29 years old in good health. Some clones in this sample may be carry-over from other donors' samples. Sequenced: naive CD4+ T cells from PBMCs. Subset described: CD45RA+ positively selected. As DNA, the CDR3 is TGTGCCAGCAGTGGACCGGACAGGGAACCTAAAACCTCACAAGAGACCCAGTACTTC. Translating gives CASSGPDREPKTSQETQYF.